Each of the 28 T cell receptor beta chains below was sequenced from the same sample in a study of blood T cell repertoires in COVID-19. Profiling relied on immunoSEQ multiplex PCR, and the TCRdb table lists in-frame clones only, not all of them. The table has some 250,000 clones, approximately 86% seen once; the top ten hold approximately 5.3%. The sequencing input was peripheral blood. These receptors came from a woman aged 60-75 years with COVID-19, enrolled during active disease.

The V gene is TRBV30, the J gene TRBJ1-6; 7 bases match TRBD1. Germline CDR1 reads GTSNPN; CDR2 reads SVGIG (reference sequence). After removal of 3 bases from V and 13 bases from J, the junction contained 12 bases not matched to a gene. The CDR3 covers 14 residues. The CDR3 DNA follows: TGTGCCTGGAGACGACAGGGCGGATTAATTCCCCTCCACTTT. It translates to CAWRRQGGLIPLHF.

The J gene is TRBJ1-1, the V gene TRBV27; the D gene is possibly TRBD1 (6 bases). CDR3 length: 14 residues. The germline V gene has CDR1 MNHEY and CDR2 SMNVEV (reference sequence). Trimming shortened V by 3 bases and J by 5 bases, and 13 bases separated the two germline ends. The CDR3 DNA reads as TGTGCCAGCAGTTTGCATACAGGGTGGACTGAAGCTTTCTTT. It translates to CASSLHTGWTEAFF.

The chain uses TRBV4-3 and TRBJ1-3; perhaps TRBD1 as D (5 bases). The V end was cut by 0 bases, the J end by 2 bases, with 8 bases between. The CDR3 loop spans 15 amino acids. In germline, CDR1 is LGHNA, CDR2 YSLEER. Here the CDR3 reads CASSQDLRAGNTIYF. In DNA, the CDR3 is TGCGCCAGCAGCCAAGATCTCAGGGCTGGAAACACCATATATTTT.

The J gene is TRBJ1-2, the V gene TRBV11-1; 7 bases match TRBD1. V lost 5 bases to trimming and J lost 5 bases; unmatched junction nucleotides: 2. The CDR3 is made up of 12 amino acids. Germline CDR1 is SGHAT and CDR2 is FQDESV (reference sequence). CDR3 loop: CASSPTGYGYTF. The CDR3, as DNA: TGTGCCAGCAGCCCGACAGGGTATGGCTACACCTTC.

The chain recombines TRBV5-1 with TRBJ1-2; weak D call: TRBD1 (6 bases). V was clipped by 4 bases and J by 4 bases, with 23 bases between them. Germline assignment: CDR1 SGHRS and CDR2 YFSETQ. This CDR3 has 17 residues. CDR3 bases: TGCGCCAGCAGCAATTCGGGGGCCGCGGGCGGGGGCTATGGCTACACCTTC. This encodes CASSNSGAAGGGYGYTF.

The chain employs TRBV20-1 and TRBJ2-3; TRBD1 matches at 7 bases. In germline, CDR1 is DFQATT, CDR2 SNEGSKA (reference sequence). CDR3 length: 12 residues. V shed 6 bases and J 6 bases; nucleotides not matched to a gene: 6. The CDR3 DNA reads TGCAGTGCGAGTGACAGGGTGGATACGCAGTATTTT. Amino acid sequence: CSASDRVDTQYF.

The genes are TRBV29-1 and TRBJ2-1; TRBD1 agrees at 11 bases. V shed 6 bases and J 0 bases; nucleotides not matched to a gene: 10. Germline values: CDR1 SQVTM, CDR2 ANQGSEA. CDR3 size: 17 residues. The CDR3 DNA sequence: TGCAGCGTCGCGGGACAGGGGGGATTCGGCTCCTACAATGAGCAGTTCTTC. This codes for CSVAGQGGFGSYNEQFF.

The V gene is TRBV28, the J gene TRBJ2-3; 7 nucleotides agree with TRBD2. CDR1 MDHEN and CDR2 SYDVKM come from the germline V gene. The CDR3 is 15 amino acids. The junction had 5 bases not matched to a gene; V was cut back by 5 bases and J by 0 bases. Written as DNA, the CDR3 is TGTGCCAGCAGTCGCCAGCGGGGCAGCACAGATACGCAGTATTTT. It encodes CASSRQRGSTDTQYF.

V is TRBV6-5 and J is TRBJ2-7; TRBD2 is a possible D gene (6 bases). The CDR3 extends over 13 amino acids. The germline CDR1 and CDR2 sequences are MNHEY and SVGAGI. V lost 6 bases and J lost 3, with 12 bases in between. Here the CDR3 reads CASRMGLNYEQYF. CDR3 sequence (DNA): TGTGCCAGCAGGATGGGACTGAACTACGAGCAGTACTTC.

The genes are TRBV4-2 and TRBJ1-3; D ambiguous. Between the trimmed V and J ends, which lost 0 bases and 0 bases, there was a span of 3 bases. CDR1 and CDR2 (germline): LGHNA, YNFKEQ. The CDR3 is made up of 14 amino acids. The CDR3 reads CASSQDLSGNTIYF. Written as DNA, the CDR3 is TGTGCCAGCAGCCAAGACCTCTCTGGAAACACCATATATTTT.

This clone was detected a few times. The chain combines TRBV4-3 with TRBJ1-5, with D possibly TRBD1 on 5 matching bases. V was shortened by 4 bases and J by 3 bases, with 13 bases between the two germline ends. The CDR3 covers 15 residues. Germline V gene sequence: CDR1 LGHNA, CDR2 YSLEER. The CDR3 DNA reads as TGCGCCAGCAGCCGCACAGGCGCCTACAATCAGCCCCAGCATTTT. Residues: CASSRTGAYNQPQHF.

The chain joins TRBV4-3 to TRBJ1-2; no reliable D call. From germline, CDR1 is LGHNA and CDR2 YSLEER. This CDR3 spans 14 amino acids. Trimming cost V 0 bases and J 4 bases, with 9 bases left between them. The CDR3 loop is CASSQDRRSYGYTF. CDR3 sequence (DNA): TGCGCCAGCAGCCAAGACCGTAGAAGCTATGGCTACACCTTC.

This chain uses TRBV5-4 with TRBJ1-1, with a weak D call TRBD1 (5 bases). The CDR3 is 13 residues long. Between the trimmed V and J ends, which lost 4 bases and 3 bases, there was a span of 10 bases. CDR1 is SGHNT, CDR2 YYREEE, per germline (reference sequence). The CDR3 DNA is TGTGCCAGCAGCCGGGACTGGGACACTGAAGCTTTCTTT. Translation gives CASSRDWDTEAFF.

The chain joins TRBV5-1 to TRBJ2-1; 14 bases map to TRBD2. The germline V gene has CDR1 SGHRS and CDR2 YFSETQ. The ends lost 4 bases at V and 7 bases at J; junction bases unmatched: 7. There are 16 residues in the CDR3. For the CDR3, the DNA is TGCGCCAGCAGCAAAGGACTAGCGGGAGGTTCGAATGAGCAGTTCTTC. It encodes CASSKGLAGGSNEQFF. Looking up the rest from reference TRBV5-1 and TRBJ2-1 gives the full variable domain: KAGVTQTPRYLIKTRGQQVTLSCSPISGHRSVSWYQQTPGQGLQFLFEYFSETQRNKGNFPGRFSGRQFSNSRSEMNVSTLELGDSALYLCASSKGLAGGSNEQFFGPGTRLTVL.

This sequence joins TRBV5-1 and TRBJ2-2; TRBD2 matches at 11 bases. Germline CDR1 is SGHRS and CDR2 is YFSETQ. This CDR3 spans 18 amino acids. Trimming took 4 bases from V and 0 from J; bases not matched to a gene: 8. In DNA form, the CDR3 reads TGCGCCAGCAGCAAAGGACTAGCGGGCTCTTCGAACACCGGGGAGCTGTTTTTT. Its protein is CASSKGLAGSSNTGELFF.

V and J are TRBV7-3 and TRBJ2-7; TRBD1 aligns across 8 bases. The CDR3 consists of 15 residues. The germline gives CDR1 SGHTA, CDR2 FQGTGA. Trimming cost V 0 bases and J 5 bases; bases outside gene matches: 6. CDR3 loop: CASSLTGRGRDEQYF. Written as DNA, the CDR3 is TGTGCCAGCAGCTTAACTGGCAGGGGGCGCGACGAGCAGTACTTC.

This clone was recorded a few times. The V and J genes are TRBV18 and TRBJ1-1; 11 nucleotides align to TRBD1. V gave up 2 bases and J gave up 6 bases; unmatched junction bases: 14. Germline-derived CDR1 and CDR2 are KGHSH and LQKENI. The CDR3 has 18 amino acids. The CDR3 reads CASSPKRTGGARIAEAFF. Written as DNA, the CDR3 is TGTGCCAGCTCACCAAAAAGGACAGGGGGCGCGAGAATTGCTGAAGCTTTCTTT. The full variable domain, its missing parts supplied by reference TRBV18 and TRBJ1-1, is NAGVMQNPRHLVRRRGQEARLRCSPMKGHSHVYWYRQLPEEGLKFMVYLQKENIIDESGMPKERFSAEFPKEGPSILRIQQVVRGDSAAYFCASSPKRTGGARIAEAFFGQGTRLTVV.

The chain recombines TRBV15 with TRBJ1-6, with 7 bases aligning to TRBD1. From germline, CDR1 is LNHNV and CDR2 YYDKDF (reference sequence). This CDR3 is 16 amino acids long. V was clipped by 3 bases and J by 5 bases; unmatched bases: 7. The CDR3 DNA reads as TGTGCCACCAGCAGCGACCGGGACAGAGATAATTCACCCCTCCACTTT. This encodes CATSSDRDRDNSPLHF.

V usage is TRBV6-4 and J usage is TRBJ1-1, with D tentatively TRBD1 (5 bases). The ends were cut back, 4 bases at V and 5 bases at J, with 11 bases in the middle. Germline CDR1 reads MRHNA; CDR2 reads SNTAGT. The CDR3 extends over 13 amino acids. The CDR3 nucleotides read TGTGCCAGCAGTGTAGAGAAGGGGACTGAAGCTTTCTTT. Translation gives CASSVEKGTEAFF.

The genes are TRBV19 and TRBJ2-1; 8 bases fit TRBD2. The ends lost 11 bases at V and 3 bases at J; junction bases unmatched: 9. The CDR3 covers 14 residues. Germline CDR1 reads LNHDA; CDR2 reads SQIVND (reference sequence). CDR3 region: CAAGGGASYNEQFF. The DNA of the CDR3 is TGTGCCGCCGGGGGGGGAGCCAGCTACAATGAGCAGTTCTTC.

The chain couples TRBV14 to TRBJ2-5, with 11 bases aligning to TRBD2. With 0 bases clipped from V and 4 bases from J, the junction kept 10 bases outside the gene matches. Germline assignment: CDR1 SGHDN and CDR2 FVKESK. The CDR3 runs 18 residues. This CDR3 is CASSQDLHLAGGGETQYF. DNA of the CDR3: TGTGCCAGCAGCCAAGATCTCCATCTAGCGGGGGGTGGAGAGACCCAGTACTTC.

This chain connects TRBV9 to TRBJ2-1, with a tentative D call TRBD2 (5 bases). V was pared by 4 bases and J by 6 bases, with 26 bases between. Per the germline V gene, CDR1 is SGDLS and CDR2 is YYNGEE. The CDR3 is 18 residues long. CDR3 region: CASSISTGSDTRGNEQFF. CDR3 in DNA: TGTGCCAGCAGCATCTCGACGGGGAGCGACACTAGAGGCAATGAGCAGTTCTTC.

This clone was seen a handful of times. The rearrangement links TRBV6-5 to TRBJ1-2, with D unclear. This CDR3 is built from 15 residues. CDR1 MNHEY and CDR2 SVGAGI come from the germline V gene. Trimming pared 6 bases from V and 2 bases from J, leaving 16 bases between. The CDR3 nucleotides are TGTGCCAGCAGGGACTTGAGACACCCGAACTATGGCTACACCTTC. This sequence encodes CASRDLRHPNYGYTF.

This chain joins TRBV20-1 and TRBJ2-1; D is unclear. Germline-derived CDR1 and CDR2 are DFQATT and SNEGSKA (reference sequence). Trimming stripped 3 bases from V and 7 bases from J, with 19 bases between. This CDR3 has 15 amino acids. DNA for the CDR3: TGCAGTGCTAGTTCCGCGGTAACGCTTGGGAATGAGCAGTTCTTC. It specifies CSASSAVTLGNEQFF.

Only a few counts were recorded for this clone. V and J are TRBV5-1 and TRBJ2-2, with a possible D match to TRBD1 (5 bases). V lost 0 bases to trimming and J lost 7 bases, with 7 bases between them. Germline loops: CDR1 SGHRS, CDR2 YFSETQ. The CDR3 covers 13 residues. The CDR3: CASSLERGGELFF. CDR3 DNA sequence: TGCGCCAGCAGCTTGGAAAGGGGCGGGGAGCTGTTTTTT.

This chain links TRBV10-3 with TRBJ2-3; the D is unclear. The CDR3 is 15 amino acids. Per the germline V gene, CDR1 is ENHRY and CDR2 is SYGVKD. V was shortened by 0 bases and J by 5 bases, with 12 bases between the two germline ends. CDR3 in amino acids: CAISESLTGGDTQYF. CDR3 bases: TGTGCCATCAGTGAGTCGTTGACTGGTGGAGATACGCAGTATTTT.

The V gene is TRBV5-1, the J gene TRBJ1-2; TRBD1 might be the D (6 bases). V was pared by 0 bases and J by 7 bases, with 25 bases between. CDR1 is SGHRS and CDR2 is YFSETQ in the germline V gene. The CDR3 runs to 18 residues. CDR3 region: CASSLAGGQTYRRPGYTF. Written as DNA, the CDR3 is TGCGCCAGCAGCTTGGCGGGGGGACAAACCTACCGGAGACCTGGCTACACCTTC.

CDR3 amino acids: CASSLDRVVQPQHF. The CDR3 DNA reads as TGTGCCAGCAGCTTAGACAGGGTAGTTCAGCCCCAGCATTTT. The chain carries TRBV7-2 and TRBJ1-5; perhaps TRBD1 as D (6 bases). CDR1 and CDR2 from the germline V gene are SGHTA and FQGNSA. Trimming shortened V by 1 base and J by 6 bases, and 10 bases separated the two germline ends. CDR3 length: 14 residues.